Listed here are 5 T cell receptor beta chains from one sample, sequenced in a study of blood T cell repertoires in COVID-19. Clones were sequenced by immunoSEQ multiplex PCR, and TCRdb holds only the in-frame ones, with some missing. Of 200,000 to 250,000 clones in the sample, around nine tenths were seen once. Sequencing was done on a sample of peripheral blood. These receptors originate from a young man with active or convalescent COVID-19.

The table lists this clone with a count of one. The chain links TRBV20-1 to TRBJ1-5, with a possible D match to TRBD1 (6 bases). The CDR3 is made up of 18 amino acids. CDR1 is DFQATT and CDR2 is SNEGSKA in the germline V gene (reference sequence). V was shortened by 3 bases and J by 1 base, with 22 bases between the two germline ends. The CDR3 sequence: CSASGISPDSPSNQPQHF. CDR3 sequence (DNA): TGCAGTGCTAGTGGCATTAGCCCGGACAGTCCGAGCAATCAGCCCCAGCATTTT.

CDR3 sequence (DNA): TGTGCCAGCAGCGCCCAGGGGAGGGGCGAGCAGTACTTC. Translating gives CASSAQGRGEQYF. This chain connects TRBV7-9 to TRBJ2-7, with D tentatively TRBD2 (7 bases). V shed 5 bases and J shed 6 bases, with 14 bases lying between them. Germline CDR1 reads SEHNR; CDR2 reads FQNEAQ (reference sequence). There are 13 residues in the CDR3.

The J gene is TRBJ1-1, the V gene TRBV5-4; D might be TRBD1 (5 bases). The CDR3 is 13 residues long. V was trimmed by 6 bases and J by 4 bases, leaving 13 bases between them. CDR1 is SGHNT, CDR2 YYREEE, per germline (reference sequence). The CDR3 coding sequence is TGTGCCAGCACCCCGGGGGGTATCACTGAAGCTTTCTTT. It specifies CASTPGGITEAFF. The variable domain in full, completed from reference TRBV5-4 and TRBJ1-1, reads ETGVTQSPTHLIKTRGQQVTLRCSSQSGHNTVSWYQQALGQGPQFIFQYYREEENGRGNFPPRFSGLQFPNYSSELNVNALELDDSALYLCASTPGGITEAFFGQGTRLTVV.

The rearrangement links TRBV30 to TRBJ1-4; 8 nucleotides line up with TRBD1. Germline assignment: CDR1 GTSNPN and CDR2 SVGIG (reference sequence). J was trimmed by 4 bases and V by 1 base; bases with no gene match: 8. The CDR3 is made up of 16 amino acids. The CDR3, as DNA: TGTGCCTGGAGTGGAAGTGCGGGACAGGTTAATGAAAAACTGTTTTTT. Its protein product is CAWSGSAGQVNEKLFF.

The genes are TRBV7-9 and TRBJ2-7; TRBD1 is a possible D gene (6 bases). Trimming took off 4 bases at V and 4 bases at J, with 17 bases between the two ends. The CDR3 runs to 15 residues. Germline V CDR1 and CDR2: SEHNR, FQNEAQ (reference sequence). This CDR3 reads CASSSSQGFAYEQYF. The CDR3 nucleotides read TGTGCCAGCAGCTCCTCACAGGGCTTCGCATACGAGCAGTACTTC.